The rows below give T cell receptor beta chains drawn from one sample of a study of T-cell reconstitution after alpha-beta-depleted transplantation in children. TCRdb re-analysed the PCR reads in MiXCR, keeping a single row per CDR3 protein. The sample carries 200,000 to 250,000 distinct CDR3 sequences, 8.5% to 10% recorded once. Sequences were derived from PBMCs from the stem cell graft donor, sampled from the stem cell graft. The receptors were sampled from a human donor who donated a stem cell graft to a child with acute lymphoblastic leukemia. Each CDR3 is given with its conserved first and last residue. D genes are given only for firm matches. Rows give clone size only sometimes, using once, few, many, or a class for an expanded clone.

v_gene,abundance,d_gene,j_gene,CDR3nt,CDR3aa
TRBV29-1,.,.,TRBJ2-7,TGCAGCGTTGAAGATCGGGACTCCAGCTCCTACGAGCAGTACTTC,CSVEDRDSSSYEQYF
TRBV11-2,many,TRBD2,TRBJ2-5,TGTGCCAGCAGGCCACAAGCGGGGCAAGAGACCCAGTACTTC,CASRPQAGQETQYF
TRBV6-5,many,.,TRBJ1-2,TGTGCCAGCAGCTCGGTCGGGGACGGGAACTATGGCTACACCTTC,CASSSVGDGNYGYTF
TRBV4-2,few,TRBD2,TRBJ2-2,TGTGCCAGCAGCCAAAAGCAAGGGGAAATCGCGGGGGGGCCTGGCACCGGGGAGCTGTTTTTT,CASSQKQGEIAGGPGTGELFF
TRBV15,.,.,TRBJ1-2,TGTGCCACCAGCAGAGACCGCTGGGAAGGCTACACCTTC,CATSRDRWEGYTF
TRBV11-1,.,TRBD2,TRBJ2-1,TGTGCCAGCAGCCCCCCTATCGGGGGGGAAACCTCCTACAATGAGCAGTTCTTC,CASSPPIGGETSYNEQFF
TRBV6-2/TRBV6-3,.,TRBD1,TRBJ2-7,TGTGCCAGCAGTTACCTTACAGGGGACGAGCAGTACTTC,CASSYLTGDEQYF
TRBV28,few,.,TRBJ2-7,TGTGCCAGCCTTCGGGAAGAGCAGTACTTC,CASLREEQYF
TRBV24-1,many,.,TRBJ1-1,TGTGCCACAGGGGGAAACGGGAACACTGAAGCTTTCTTT,CATGGNGNTEAFF
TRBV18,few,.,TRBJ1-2,TGTGCCAGCTCCGAGGGGGGATCGCAATATGGCTACACCTTC,CASSEGGSQYGYTF
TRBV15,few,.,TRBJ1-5,TGTGCCACCAGCAGAGATAAAGGGGAGGGTCAGCCCCAGCATTTT,CATSRDKGEGQPQHF
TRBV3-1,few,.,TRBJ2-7,TGTGCCAGCAGCCAGGGCCAGGGCAGCTCCTACGAGCAGTACTTC,CASSQGQGSSYEQYF
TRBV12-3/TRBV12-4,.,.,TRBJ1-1,TGTGCCAGCAGTTTATCTGTTTTAGGGGGGACTGAAGCTTTCTTT,CASSLSVLGGTEAFF
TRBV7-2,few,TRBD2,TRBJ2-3,TGTGCCAGCAGCTCTGGGGGCGGGGGGGGTTCGGCGCAGTATTTT,CASSSGGGGGSAQYF
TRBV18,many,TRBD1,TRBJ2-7,TGTGCCAGCTCACCACTTGTGACAGGGTCTGACGAGCAGTACTTC,CASSPLVTGSDEQYF
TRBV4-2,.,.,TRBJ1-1,TGTGCCAGCAGCCCGGATGGGGGCTTGAACACTGAAGCTTTCTTT,CASSPDGGLNTEAFF
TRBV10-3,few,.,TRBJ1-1,TGTGCCATCAGTGAGAACAGGGCCAACACTGAAGCTTTCTTT,CAISENRANTEAFF
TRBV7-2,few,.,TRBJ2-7,TGTGCCAGCAGCTTACGGGGGAGAATGTACGAGCAGTACTTC,CASSLRGRMYEQYF
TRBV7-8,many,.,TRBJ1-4,TGTGCCAGCAGCTTATACAGGAATCAGGGAAAACTGTTTTTT,CASSLYRNQGKLFF
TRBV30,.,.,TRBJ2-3,TGTGCCTGGGAAACCCCCCTTGTCACAGATACGCAGTATTTT,CAWETPLVTDTQYF
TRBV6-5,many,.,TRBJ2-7,TGTGCCAGCAGTTACGCCGGTGAAGGGCGAGAGCAGTACTTC,CASSYAGEGREQYF
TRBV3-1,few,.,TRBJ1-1,TGTGCCAGCAGCCAAGAAGCTGACCAACAGTCATCTACTACTGAAGCTTTCTTT,CASSQEADQQSSTTEAFF
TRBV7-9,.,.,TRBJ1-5,TGTGCCAGCAGCCTCGGGACGGCAAATAGCAATCAGCCCCAGCATTTT,CASSLGTANSNQPQHF
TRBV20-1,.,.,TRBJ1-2,TGCAGTGCTACCATTGGGGCGGCTAACTATGGCTACACCTTC,CSATIGAANYGYTF
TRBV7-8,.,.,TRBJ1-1,TGTGCCAGCAGCTTAGGTCCGGGAGGAAACACTGAAGCTTTCTTT,CASSLGPGGNTEAFF
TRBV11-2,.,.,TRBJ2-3,TGTGCCAGCAGCTTCGCGTTACGCACAGATACGCAGTATTTT,CASSFALRTDTQYF
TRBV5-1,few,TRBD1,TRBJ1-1,TGCGCCAGCAGCAAACGAGGACAGGGGCGAAAGGAATGGAACACTGAAGCTTTCTTT,CASSKRGQGRKEWNTEAFF
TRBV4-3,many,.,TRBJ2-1,TGCGCCAGCGCCGACAGGGAGGGGGATGAGCAGTTCTTC,CASADREGDEQFF
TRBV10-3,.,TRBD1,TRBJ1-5,TGTGCCATCAGTGACCGGGACAGGGGAGATCAGCCCCAGCATTTT,CAISDRDRGDQPQHF
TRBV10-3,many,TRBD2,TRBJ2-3,TGTGCCATCAGTTGGGAGGGCGAAAGCACAGATACGCAGTATTTT,CAISWEGESTDTQYF
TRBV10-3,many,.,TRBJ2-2,TGTGCCATCAGTGACAGGGACACCGGGGAGCTGTTTTTT,CAISDRDTGELFF
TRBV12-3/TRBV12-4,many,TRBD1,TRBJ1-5,TGTGCCAGCACCCAAGGACAGGGAGGGAATCAGCCCCAGCATTTT,CASTQGQGGNQPQHF
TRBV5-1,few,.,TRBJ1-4,TGCGCCAGCAGCTTGGAGGTGGAGGGGCTTCGAAAACTGTTTTTT,CASSLEVEGLRKLFF
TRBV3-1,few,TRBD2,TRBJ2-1,TGTGCCAGCAGCCTACTGACTAGCGGGGGGGATGAGCAGTTCTTC,CASSLLTSGGDEQFF
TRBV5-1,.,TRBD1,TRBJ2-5,TGCGCCAGCACTGCCGGGACAGGACTAGAGACCCAGTACTTC,CASTAGTGLETQYF
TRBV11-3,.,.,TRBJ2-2,TGTGCCAGCAGCCCCTACCGAACCGGGGAGCTGTTTTTT,CASSPYRTGELFF
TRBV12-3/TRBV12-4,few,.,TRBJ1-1,TGTGCCAGCACCCTAGGGACCTTGGGCACTGAAGCTTTCTTT,CASTLGTLGTEAFF
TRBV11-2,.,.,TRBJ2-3,TGTGCCAGCAGCAAGGAGGGATACACAGATACGCAGTATTTT,CASSKEGYTDTQYF
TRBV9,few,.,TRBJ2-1,TGTGCCAGCAGCGTAGGTGGGGGCTCCTTCTCCTACAATGAGCAGTTCTTC,CASSVGGGSFSYNEQFF
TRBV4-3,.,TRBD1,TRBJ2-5,TGCGCCAGCAGCCAAGAAAGGGGGACAGGTTTTGGATCGGAGACCCAGTACTTC,CASSQERGTGFGSETQYF
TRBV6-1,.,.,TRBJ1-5,TGTGCCAGCAGTGAAAGCACAGGGCTTCAGCCCCAGCATTTT,CASSESTGLQPQHF
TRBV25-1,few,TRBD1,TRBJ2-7,TGTGCCAGCAGTAACCGGGACAGGGGTTACGAGCAGTACTTC,CASSNRDRGYEQYF